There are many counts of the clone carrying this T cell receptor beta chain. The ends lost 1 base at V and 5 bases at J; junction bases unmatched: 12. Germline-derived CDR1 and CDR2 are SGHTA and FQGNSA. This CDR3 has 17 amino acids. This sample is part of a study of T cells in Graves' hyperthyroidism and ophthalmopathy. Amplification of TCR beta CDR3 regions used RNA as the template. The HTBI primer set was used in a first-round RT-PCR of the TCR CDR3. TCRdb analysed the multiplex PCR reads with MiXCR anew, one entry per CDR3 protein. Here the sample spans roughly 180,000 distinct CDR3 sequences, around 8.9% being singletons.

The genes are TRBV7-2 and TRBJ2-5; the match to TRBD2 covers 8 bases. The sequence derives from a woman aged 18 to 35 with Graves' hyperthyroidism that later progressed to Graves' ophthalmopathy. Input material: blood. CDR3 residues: CASSLVPGGAFYETQYF. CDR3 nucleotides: TGTGCCAGCAGCTTAGTTCCCGGGGGGGCCTTTTATGAGACCCAGTACTTC.